This T cell receptor beta chain was sequenced in a study of T cell changes during pregnancy in multiple sclerosis (dated by TCRdb to between 2017 and 2020). Regarding the study in general: In women with multiple sclerosis, the researchers looked at how the T cell repertoire shifted as pregnancy progressed.

Notes on this clone: This receptor's antigen is unknown. Qualities for individual bases were not recorded, and no much larger clone is one base off.

The method behind the library was the immunoSEQ multiplex PCR assay. Sourced from immuneACCESS, this table was stored by TCRdb with only in-frame sequences that have V and J called. A share of the clones is absent; for the studies checked, an unresolved V gene accounts for under half, and the remainder has no known explanation. Present in this sample are 45,000 or so clones, around 89% of which were seen just once. The biggest ten clones account for approximately 5.8% of the sample. Reading from cysteine to phenylalanine, the CDR3 counts 13 amino acids. Kept here is only the CDR3 DNA, which spans 39 bases and is read in frame from base 1. V is shortened by 3 bases, J by 3 bases, and the region joining them spans 9 bases. The germline V gene gives CDR1 as SGHRS and CDR2 as YFSETQ.

The TCR sequence derives from a female donor in good health, enrolled as a control in a pregnancy study. Here the chain combines TRBV5-1 and TRBJ1-2; the best D guess is TRBD1, with 5 bases matching. This material consisted of CD8+ T cells from peripheral blood mononuclear cells, taken after pregnancy. The CDR3 protein sequence reads: CASSWGGDYGYTF. The nucleotides are TGCGCCAGCAGCTGGGGGGGGGACTATGGCTACACCTTC.